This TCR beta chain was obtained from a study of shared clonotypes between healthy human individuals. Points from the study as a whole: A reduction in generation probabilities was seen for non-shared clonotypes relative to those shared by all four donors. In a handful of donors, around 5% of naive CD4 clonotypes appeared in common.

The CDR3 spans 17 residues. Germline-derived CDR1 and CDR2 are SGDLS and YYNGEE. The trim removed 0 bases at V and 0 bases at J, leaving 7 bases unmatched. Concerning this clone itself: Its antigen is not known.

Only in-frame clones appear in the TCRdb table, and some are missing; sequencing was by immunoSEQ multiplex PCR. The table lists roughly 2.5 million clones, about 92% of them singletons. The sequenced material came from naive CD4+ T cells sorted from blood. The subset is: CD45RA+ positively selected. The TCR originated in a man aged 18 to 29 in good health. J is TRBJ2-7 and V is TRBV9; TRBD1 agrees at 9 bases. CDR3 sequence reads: CASSVGSGQGSSYEQYF. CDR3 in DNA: TGTGCCAGCAGCGTAGGGTCCGGACAGGGGTCCTCCTACGAGCAGTACTTC.